These 13 T cell receptor beta chains were sequenced from one sample in a study of shared clonotypes between healthy human individuals. Clones were sequenced by immunoSEQ multiplex PCR, and TCRdb holds only the in-frame ones, with some missing. Among roughly 2,500,000 clones listed, roughly 93% were seen once. Sequences were obtained from naive CD4+ T cells from PBMCs. Subset indicated: CD45RA+ positively selected. The receptors stem from a man younger than 30 in good health. Some clones in this sample may be carry-over from other donors' samples.

V is TRBV25-1 and J is TRBJ2-1, with 14 bases that match TRBD2. CDR3 length: 16 amino acids. The J segment lost 4 bases and the V segment lost 4 bases, leaving 3 bases of the junction unmatched. Germline CDR1 and CDR2: MGHDK and SYGVNS. CDR3 nucleotides: TGTGCCAGCAGTGCCCGGACTAGCGGGAGGTACAATGAGCAGTTCTTC. Residues: CASSARTSGRYNEQFF.

Here the CDR3 reads CASSVGSSGSGDTQYF. CDR3 bases: TGTGCCAGCAGCGTAGGAAGTAGCGGGAGCGGCGATACGCAGTATTTT. This rearrangement joins TRBV9 to TRBJ2-3; 9 bases fit TRBD2. The CDR3 runs 16 residues. The V segment lost 0 bases and the J segment 6 bases; nucleotides outside the gene matches: 8. Germline loops: CDR1 SGDLS, CDR2 YYNGEE.

This chain uses TRBV6-5 with TRBJ2-7, with TRBD1 matching over 7 bases. V was clipped by 5 bases and J by 2 bases; unmatched bases: 6. The germline CDR1 and CDR2 sequences are MNHEY and SVGAGI. CDR3 length: 14 amino acids. The CDR3: CASSLGTVTYEQYF. The DNA of the CDR3 is TGTGCCAGCAGTCTGGGGACAGTAACCTACGAGCAGTACTTC.

The chain couples TRBV19 to TRBJ2-6; 8 positions agree with TRBD1. The CDR3 totals 20 residues. From germline, CDR1 is LNHDA and CDR2 SQIVND (reference sequence). Unmatched junction bases numbered 15, after V lost 5 bases and J lost 0 bases. Here the CDR3 DNA reads TGTGCCAGTAGTGCAGATACTCCGGGACAGGCTCGCTCTGGGGCCAACGTCCTGACTTTC. It is translated as CASSADTPGQARSGANVLTF.

This clone has just one count. The chain carries TRBV27 and TRBJ1-4, with D maybe TRBD1 (6 bases). Looked up from germline, CDR1 is MNHEY and CDR2 is SMNVEV (reference sequence). V was pared by 6 bases and J by 8 bases, with 13 bases between. CDR3 length equals 13 residues. Here the CDR3 DNA reads TGTGCCAGCAGCCACCGGACAGTAGAAAAACTGTTTTTT. Its translation is CASSHRTVEKLFF.

The V gene is TRBV5-1, the J gene TRBJ2-2; unclear D gene. CDR1 and CDR2 from the germline V gene are SGHRS and YFSETQ. The CDR3 totals 15 residues. V lost 4 bases and J 1 base, leaving 11 bases between the germline ends. The CDR3 is CASSPTLQNTGELFF. CDR3 DNA: TGCGCCAGCAGCCCGACACTCCAGAACACCGGGGAGCTGTTTTTT.

This rearrangement joins TRBV30 to TRBJ1-6, with D tentatively TRBD1 (5 bases). Trimming took 4 bases from V and 6 from J, leaving 13 bases between them. CDR3 length equals 14 residues. Germline loops: CDR1 GTSNPN, CDR2 SVGIG (reference sequence). DNA of the CDR3: TGTGCCTGGAATCCGGGACTGTCTAATTCACCCCTCCACTTT. Translated, it gives CAWNPGLSNSPLHF. The full variable domain, rest sourced from reference TRBV30 and TRBJ1-6, is SQTIHQWPATLVQPVGSPLSLECTVEGTSNPNLYWYRQAAGRGLQLLFYSVGIGQISSEVPQNLSASRPQDRQFILSSKKLLLSDSGFYLCAWNPGLSNSPLHFGNGTRLTVT.

This chain's CDR3 is CASRQVNTEAFF. The CDR3 coding sequence is TGTGCCAGCCGACAGGTTAACACTGAAGCTTTCTTT. This chain joins TRBV18 and TRBJ1-1; a possible D gene is TRBD1 (6 bases). The CDR3 covers 12 residues. Germline lookup yields CDR1 KGHSH and CDR2 LQKENI. V was trimmed by 8 bases and J by 2 bases, leaving 9 bases between them.

As DNA, the CDR3 is TGTGCCAGCAGCTTAGCCGTGCGAGAGACCCAGTACTTC. Residues: CASSLAVRETQYF. This chain uses TRBV11-1 with TRBJ2-5; D remains ambiguous. The CDR3 covers 13 residues. Germline CDR1 SGHAT, CDR2 FQDESV (reference sequence). V was clipped by 0 bases and J by 4 bases, with 6 bases between them.

V and J are TRBV18 and TRBJ2-1; D gene unclear. This CDR3 region has 14 residues. Germline V lookup: CDR1 KGHSH, CDR2 LQKENI. Trimming took off 3 bases at V and 7 bases at J, with 13 bases between the two ends. The CDR3 here is CASSPGMAWNEQFF. CDR3 DNA sequence: TGTGCCAGCTCACCGGGTATGGCCTGGAATGAGCAGTTCTTC.

The V call is TRBV6-1, the J call TRBJ2-5; TRBD2 matches at 8 bases. The CDR3 consists of 14 residues. The ends lost 7 bases at V and 5 bases at J; junction bases unmatched: 9. Per germline, CDR1 MNHNS and CDR2 SASEGT. In DNA, the CDR3 is TGTGCCAGCACCCAACGGGGGGGTGGCGAGACCCAGTACTTC. It is translated as CASTQRGGGETQYF.

About this clone: This sample includes further DNA sequences coding for the same CDR3. The chain employs TRBV5-1 and TRBJ2-7; the D is unclear. The germline V and J ends were trimmed by 4 bases and 0 bases, with 11 bases remaining between them. CDR1 is SGHRS, CDR2 YFSETQ, per germline. The CDR3 spans 14 residues. CDR3 sequence: CASSRDGSSYEQYF. The CDR3 nucleotides read TGCGCCAGCAGCCGAGACGGAAGCTCCTACGAGCAGTACTTC.

The chain uses TRBV5-1 and TRBJ2-3, with 8 nucleotides matching TRBD2. Germline values: CDR1 SGHRS, CDR2 YFSETQ. This CDR3 is 14 amino acids long. V was pared by 5 bases and J by 1 base, with 3 bases of the junction left unmatched. CDR3 DNA sequence: TGCGCCAGCAGGAAGACTAGCGGCACAGATACGCAGTATTTT. This gives the protein CASRKTSGTDTQYF.